The rows below give T cell receptor beta chains drawn from one sample of a study of beta chain features in type 1 diabetes. Assay: immunoSEQ multiplex PCR; the TCRdb copy retains only in-frame clones and omits some. The table lists some 360,000 clones, roughly 21% of them singletons. Material: naive CD4+ T cells from blood. The receptors come from a woman aged 18-29 years in good health. Each CDR3 is given with its conserved first and last residue. The D gene is left open where the match is weak. Not every row has a clone size; where given, it reads once, few, many or a size class.

abundance,v_gene,d_gene,j_gene,CDR3nt,CDR3aa
few,TRBV30,TRBD2,TRBJ2-7,TGTGCCTGGGGCGGGGGGCGCGGGTCCCCCTACGAGCAGTACTTC,CAWGGGRGSPYEQYF
NA,TRBV18,TRBD2,TRBJ2-5,TGTGCCAGCTCACCACGTGGTCTAGCGGGGGAAAAACGGGAGACCCAGTACTTC,CASSPRGLAGEKRETQYF
few,TRBV2,NA,TRBJ2-1,TGTGCCAGCAGGGAGGGAGAGGGAAATGAGCAGTTCTTC,CASREGEGNEQFF
NA,TRBV30,TRBD1,TRBJ1-5,TGTGCCTGGAGAAGGACAGGGAGCAATCAGCCCCAGCATTTT,CAWRRTGSNQPQHF
NA,TRBV7-8,NA,TRBJ1-2,TGTGCCAGCAGCGTAATTCGGGGCGGGGGAAACTATGGCTACACCTTC,CASSVIRGGGNYGYTF
NA,TRBV7-2,NA,TRBJ2-7,TGTGCCAGCAGCTTCAGTGCGGGGTTTTACGAGCAGTACTTC,CASSFSAGFYEQYF
NA,TRBV29-1,TRBD2,TRBJ2-3,TGCAGCGTCCACACGGGACTAGCGGGGGGGGATACGCAGTATTTT,CSVHTGLAGGDTQYF
few,TRBV7-2,TRBD1,TRBJ1-1,TGTGCCAGCAGCTCCGGGACAGGGAACACTGAAGCTTTCTTT,CASSSGTGNTEAFF
NA,TRBV28,TRBD1,TRBJ2-7,TGTGCCAGCAGCATACCAGGGGGCGCGAAATACGAGCAGTACTTC,CASSIPGGAKYEQYF
NA,TRBV5-4,NA,TRBJ2-3,TGTGCCAGCAGCTTCTTAGATACGCAGTATTTT,CASSFLDTQYF
few,TRBV7-9,NA,TRBJ2-5,TGTGCCAGCAGCCCAGGGGAGACCCAGTACTTC,CASSPGETQYF
NA,TRBV7-9,NA,TRBJ2-5,TGTGCCAGCAGCCGTCCCGGGACACCTCAAGAGACCCAGTACTTC,CASSRPGTPQETQYF